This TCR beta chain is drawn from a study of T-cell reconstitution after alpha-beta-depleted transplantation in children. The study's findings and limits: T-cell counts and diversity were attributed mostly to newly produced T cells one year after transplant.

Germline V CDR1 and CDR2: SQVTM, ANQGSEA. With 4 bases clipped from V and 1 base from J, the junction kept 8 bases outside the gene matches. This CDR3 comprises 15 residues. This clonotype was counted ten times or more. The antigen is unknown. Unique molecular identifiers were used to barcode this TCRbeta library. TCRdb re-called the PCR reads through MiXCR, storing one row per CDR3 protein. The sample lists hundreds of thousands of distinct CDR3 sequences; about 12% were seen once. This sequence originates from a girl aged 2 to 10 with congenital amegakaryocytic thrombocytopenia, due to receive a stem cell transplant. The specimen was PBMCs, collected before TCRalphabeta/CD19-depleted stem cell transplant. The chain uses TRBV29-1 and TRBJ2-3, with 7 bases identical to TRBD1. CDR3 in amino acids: CSVGGRGLGTDTQYF. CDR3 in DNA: TGCAGCGTTGGAGGTAGGGGGCTTGGCACAGATACGCAGTATTTT.